The 11 T cell receptor beta chains presented below share a single source sample, sequenced in a study of blood T cell repertoires in COVID-19. Sequencing used immunoSEQ multiplex PCR; TCRdb keeps in-frame clones, though not all of them. The table includes some 380,000 clones, roughly 89% detected once. Sequencing was carried out using peripheral blood. The receptors come from a man between 18 and 35 years old with active or convalescent COVID-19.

The V call is TRBV6-5, the J call TRBJ2-3, with D hard to call. The V end was cut by 2 bases, the J end by 3 bases, with 6 bases between. The length of the CDR3 is 13 residues. The germline V gene has CDR1 MNHEY and CDR2 SVGAGI. CDR3 nucleotide sequence: TGTGCCAGCAGTTACGGCCAAACAGATACGCAGTATTTT. It translates to CASSYGQTDTQYF.

This chain joins TRBV7-9 and TRBJ2-7, with 7 nucleotides matching TRBD2. The CDR3 runs to 13 residues. V lost 4 bases to trimming and J lost 5 bases; unmatched junction nucleotides: 5. Germline V gene lookup returns CDR1 SEHNR and CDR2 FQNEAQ (reference sequence). CDR3 DNA sequence: TGTGCCAGCAGCTCACGCCGGGGGGACGAGCAGTACTTC. Its translation is CASSSRRGDEQYF.

This chain connects TRBV28 to TRBJ2-3; 11 nucleotides agree with TRBD2. The CDR3 is 16 amino acids. Germline V CDR1 and CDR2: MDHEN, SYDVKM. Unmatched junction bases numbered 3, after V lost 2 bases and J lost 2 bases. In nucleotides, the CDR3 is TGTGCCAGCAGTTTAGCGGGACTAGCGGTCACAGATACGCAGTATTTT. Residues: CASSLAGLAVTDTQYF.

The chain couples TRBV30 to TRBJ2-3; weak D call: TRBD1 (6 bases). Germline V gives CDR1 GTSNPN, CDR2 SVGIG (reference sequence). Trimming shortened V by 5 bases and J by 0 bases, and 12 bases separated the two germline ends. The CDR3 consists of 14 residues. The CDR3 region is CAWSRTGSTDTQYF. CDR3 DNA: TGTGCCTGGTCTAGAACAGGGAGCACAGATACGCAGTATTTT. The entire variable domain, with the rest obtained from reference TRBV30 and TRBJ2-3, is as follows: SQTIHQWPATLVQPVGSPLSLECTVEGTSNPNLYWYRQAAGRGLQLLFYSVGIGQISSEVPQNLSASRPQDRQFILSSKKLLLSDSGFYLCAWSRTGSTDTQYFGPGTRLTVL.

V and J are TRBV6-5 and TRBJ1-4, with 7 bases that match TRBD1. The germline CDR1 and CDR2 sequences are MNHEY and SVGAGI. The CDR3 is 14 amino acids. Losses at the gene ends were 9 bases for V and 1 base for J; bases not matched to a gene: 5. In nucleotides, the CDR3 is TGTGCCAGTCGGGACAGCGTAACTAATGAAAAACTGTTTTTT. Its protein product is CASRDSVTNEKLFF.

The rearrangement joins TRBV3-1 (or the pseudogene TRBV3-2) to TRBJ1-1, with a weak D call TRBD1 (5 bases). The length of the CDR3 is 13 residues. V was trimmed by 1 base and J by 6 bases, leaving 9 bases between them. Germline CDR1 is LGHDT and CDR2 is YNNKEL (reference sequence). CDR3 DNA sequence: TGTGCCAGCAGCCAAGGGTGGGGCTCTGAAGCTTTCTTT. Translation: CASSQGWGSEAFF.

The V call is TRBV6-5, the J call TRBJ1-4; D might be TRBD1 (5 bases). Trimming cost V 10 bases and J 8 bases, with 14 bases left between them. The CDR3 contains 12 residues. Germline V gene sequence: CDR1 MNHEY, CDR2 SVGAGI. The CDR3: CATSGQREKLFF. The CDR3 region has the DNA TGTGCCACCTCAGGGCAGCGAGAAAAACTGTTTTTT.

V usage is TRBV24-1 and J usage is TRBJ2-2, with TRBD1 matching over 9 bases. Germline assignment: CDR1 KGHDR and CDR2 SFDVKD. This CDR3 is built from 17 residues. J lost 3 bases, V lost 6 bases, and 10 bases had no gene match. The CDR3 loop is CATSHRRTGADTGELFF. The CDR3 DNA is TGTGCCACCAGTCATCGTAGGACAGGGGCTGACACCGGGGAGCTGTTTTTT.

The chain uses TRBV20-1 and TRBJ1-1, with D perhaps matching TRBD1 (5 bases). The V gene's germline CDR1 is DFQATT and CDR2 SNEGSKA (reference sequence). The CDR3 sequence is 13 residues long. The germline V and J ends were trimmed by 3 bases and 7 bases, with 15 bases remaining between them. In DNA, the CDR3 is TGCAGTGCTAGTGGGACTGCCGAGGGTGAAGCTTTCTTT. Its protein product is CSASGTAEGEAFF.

The gene calls are TRBV29-1 and TRBJ2-5, with D possibly matching TRBD2 (5 bases). Per the germline V gene, CDR1 is SQVTM and CDR2 is ANQGSEA. Trimming stripped 0 bases from V and 0 bases from J, with 17 bases between. The CDR3 has 17 amino acids. Here the CDR3 reads CSVEDLPGLRNQETQYF. CDR3 DNA sequence: TGCAGCGTTGAAGATCTCCCCGGACTGAGAAACCAAGAGACCCAGTACTTC.

Comments on this clone: One base away lies a much larger clone, so this may be a sequencing read error. The J gene is TRBJ1-5, the V gene TRBV19; D may be TRBD1 (5 bases). Germline CDR1 and CDR2: LNHDA and SQIVND (reference sequence). The CDR3 contains 13 residues. V lost 5 bases and J lost 4, with 9 bases in between. The CDR3: CASSPGLNQPQHF. Here the CDR3 DNA reads TGTGCCAGTAGTCCAGGGTTGAATCAGCCCCAGCATTTT.